This T cell receptor (beta chain) came from a study of blood T cell repertoires in COVID-19. This clone showed up just once. CDR3 size: 16 residues. Trimming left V 4 bases short and J 1 base short, with 14 bases between. Germline CDR1 SGHRS, CDR2 YFSETQ. Original processing methods: Using reference gene primer amplification, nucleated cell counts were estimated. Sequenced by immunoSEQ multiplex PCR; TCRdb stores in-frame clones only, minus some. The V and J calls and clone size are taken from that table; D and trimming were inferred from the DNA. The table lists roughly 460,000 clones, 85% to 90% of them singletons.

The J gene is TRBJ2-2, the V gene TRBV5-1; weak D call: TRBD2 (6 bases). Sequencing was carried out using peripheral blood. The sequence was obtained from a young man with COVID-19, enrolled during active disease. CDR3 protein: CASSPWGSGNTGELFF. The CDR3 region has the DNA TGCGCCAGCAGCCCATGGGGTAGCGGGAACACCGGGGAGCTGTTTTTT.